This is a list of T cell receptor beta chains from one sample in a study of blood T cell repertoires in COVID-19. Profiled with immunoSEQ multiplex PCR; TCRdb holds only in-frame clones, not every one. The sample shows 200,000 to 300,000 clones, approximately 90% of them seen only once. What was sequenced was PBMCs or T cells enriched from blood (not recorded which). Receptor source: a man aged 35 to 55 who had recovered from COVID-19. Each CDR3 is given with its conserved first and last residue. The D gene is left open where the match is weak. Size values are once, few and many counts, or a class for expanded clones, and some rows have none.

J gene	V gene	D gene	clone size	CDR3 protein	CDR3 DNA
TRBJ1-5	TRBV30	NA	NA	CAWSGQDHQPQHF	TGTGCCTGGAGTGGGCAGGATCATCAGCCCCAGCATTTT
TRBJ2-1	TRBV3-1/TRBV3-2	TRBD2	NA	CASSPKLAGGSGEQFF	TGTGCCAGCAGCCCAAAACTAGCGGGGGGGTCGGGTGAGCAGTTCTTC
TRBJ1-1	TRBV7-9	NA	NA	CASSLEDSGAFF	TGTGCCAGCAGCTTAGAGGACTCGGGTGCTTTCTTT
TRBJ1-2	TRBV6-2/TRBV6-3	NA	NA	CASSSRPGTPDYGYTF	TGTGCCAGCAGTTCGCGACCCGGGACACCGGATTATGGCTACACCTTC
TRBJ1-1	TRBV25-1	NA	once	CASSSPRSGTEAFF	TGTGCCAGCAGTTCTCCTAGGTCTGGGACAGAAGCTTTCTTT
TRBJ2-1	TRBV25-1	NA	NA	CASESYNEQFF	TGTGCCAGCGAGAGCTACAATGAGCAGTTCTTC
TRBJ1-4	TRBV6-6	NA	NA	CASRSGGATNEKLFF	TGTGCCAGCAGATCCGGAGGGGCAACTAATGAAAAACTGTTTTTT
TRBJ1-5	TRBV21-1	NA	NA	CASSHRGTGRQPQHF	TGTGCCAGCAGCCACCGCGGGACAGGGAGGCAGCCCCAGCATTTT
TRBJ2-3	TRBV28	TRBD2	once	CASSLSWRASGSPDTQYF	TGTGCCAGCAGTTTATCGTGGAGGGCTAGCGGGAGCCCAGATACGCAGTATTTT
TRBJ1-2	TRBV27	TRBD1	NA	CASSPNPGTGNYGYTF	TGTGCCAGCAGTCCCAACCCAGGGACAGGGAACTATGGCTACACCTTC
TRBJ1-1	TRBV5-4	NA	NA	CASSLWASDEAFF	TGTGCCAGCAGCTTGTGGGCATCTGATGAAGCTTTCTTT
TRBJ1-2	TRBV21-1	NA	NA	CASPRQGKCATDYGYTF	TGTGCCAGTCCTCGACAGGGGAAATGCGCCACGGACTATGGCTACACCTTC
TRBJ2-1	TRBV6-5	TRBD1	NA	CASSRDRYNEQFF	TGTGCCAGCAGTCGGGACAGGTACAATGAGCAGTTCTTC
TRBJ2-7	TRBV7-2	NA	few	CASSLAVLSYEQYF	TGTGCCAGCAGCTTAGCGGTCCTTAGTTACGAGCAGTACTTC
TRBJ2-3	TRBV7-3	NA	NA	CASSFSGSSTDTQYF	TGTGCCAGCAGCTTCTCGGGTTCTAGCACAGATACGCAGTATTTT
TRBJ2-5	TRBV7-8	TRBD2	NA	CASSPPLWGGRARETQYF	TGTGCCAGCAGCCCCCCCCTTTGGGGCGGGAGGGCGAGGGAGACCCAGTACTTC
TRBJ2-1	TRBV19	TRBD2	NA	CASSSSGGAKNEQFF	TGTGCCAGTAGTAGTAGCGGGGGGGCCAAAAATGAGCAGTTCTTC
TRBJ2-2	TRBV9	NA	once	CASRSGWGNTGELFF	TGTGCCAGCAGGTCAGGGTGGGGGAACACCGGGGAGCTGTTTTTT
TRBJ2-7	TRBV28	NA	once	CASSGKGAGSYEQYF	TGTGCCAGCAGTGGGAAAGGGGCAGGATCCTACGAGCAGTACTTC
TRBJ2-5	TRBV19	TRBD2	NA	CASSISSGQETQYF	TGTGCCAGTAGTATATCTAGCGGACAAGAGACCCAGTACTTC
TRBJ1-4	TRBV19	NA	NA	CASSQQGYGNEKLFF	TGTGCCAGTAGCCAACAGGGCTACGGTAATGAAAAACTGTTTTTT
TRBJ1-1	TRBV29-1	TRBD1	once	CSASSGQGNTEAFF	TGCAGCGCGAGCTCGGGACAGGGGAACACTGAAGCTTTCTTT
TRBJ1-4	TRBV19	NA	NA	CASSIRQDVEKLFF	TGTGCCAGTAGTATTCGACAGGACGTCGAAAAACTGTTTTTT
TRBJ1-2	TRBV18	TRBD1	NA	CASSARQGDYGYTF	TGTGCCAGCTCAGCAAGACAGGGGGACTATGGCTACACCTTC
TRBJ1-4	TRBV20-1	NA	NA	CSASPGVNEKLFF	TGCAGTGCTAGTCCGGGAGTAAATGAAAAACTGTTTTTT
TRBJ2-2	TRBV9	NA	NA	CASSRQLNTGELFF	TGTGCCAGCAGTAGACAGCTGAACACCGGGGAGCTGTTTTTT
TRBJ2-1	TRBV12-2	NA	NA	CASRPTSGRYNEQFF	TGTGCAAGTCGCCCGACTAGCGGGAGGTACAATGAGCAGTTCTTC
TRBJ1-6	TRBV30	NA	NA	CAWRSGVEGYNSPLHF	TGTGCCTGGAGGTCGGGTGTGGAGGGATATAATTCACCCCTCCACTTT
TRBJ2-1	TRBV4-1	TRBD2	few	CASSQPSGRADSNEQFF	TGCGCCAGCAGCCAACCTAGCGGGAGGGCCGACAGCAATGAGCAGTTCTTC
TRBJ2-1	TRBV6-4	TRBD1	NA	CASSDEMTGWSEQFF	TGTGCCAGCAGTGACGAGATGACAGGGTGGAGTGAGCAGTTCTTC
TRBJ2-7	TRBV20-1	NA	NA	CSASTQTYEQYF	TGCAGTGCTAGTACTCAAACCTACGAGCAGTACTTC
TRBJ2-1	TRBV5-4	TRBD2	NA	CASSLVAAGGHYNEQFF	TGTGCCAGCAGCTTGGTTGCAGCGGGAGGGCACTACAATGAGCAGTTCTTC
TRBJ2-7	TRBV6-2/TRBV6-3	TRBD2	NA	CASSSPRGGPLYEQYF	TGTGCCAGCAGTAGCCCGCGGGGGGGTCCCCTCTACGAGCAGTACTTC
TRBJ2-1	TRBV25-1	TRBD1	once	CASGRPGQGSYEQFF	TGTGCCAGCGGAAGACCGGGACAGGGTAGCTATGAGCAGTTCTTC
TRBJ2-7	TRBV11-2	NA	NA	CASSLVYTYEQYF	TGTGCCAGCAGCTTAGTTTATACCTACGAGCAGTACTTC
TRBJ1-3	TRBV30	NA	NA	CAWDIVSGNTIYF	TGTGCCTGGGACATCGTCTCTGGAAACACCATATATTTT
TRBJ1-2	TRBV5-1	TRBD1	NA	CASSQYRGYGYTF	TGCGCCAGCAGCCAATACAGGGGTTATGGCTACACCTTC
TRBJ2-1	TRBV5-4	TRBD2	NA	CASHGGSWADEQFF	TGTGCCAGCCATGGCGGGAGTTGGGCGGATGAGCAGTTCTTC
TRBJ2-7	TRBV10-3	TRBD2	NA	CATEREGSDEQYF	TGTGCCACGGAGCGGGAGGGTTCCGACGAGCAGTACTTC
TRBJ2-7	TRBV7-9	NA	NA	CASSLDRSYEQYF	TGTGCCAGCAGCTTAGACAGAAGCTACGAGCAGTACTTC
TRBJ2-7	TRBV2	TRBD1	NA	CASRTDRGWAYEQYF	TGTGCCAGCAGAACCGACAGGGGGTGGGCCTACGAGCAGTACTTC
TRBJ1-4	TRBV28	TRBD1	once	CASTAPVAGGNEKLFF	TGTGCCAGCACTGCCCCCGTGGCAGGGGGAAATGAAAAACTGTTTTTT
TRBJ2-4	TRBV19	TRBD2	NA	CASSKVAGTPQNIQYF	TGTGCCAGTAGTAAGGTAGCGGGAACACCCCAGAACATTCAGTACTTC
TRBJ2-7	TRBV13	NA	NA	CASRSRGGPYEQYF	TGTGCCAGCAGATCGCGCGGAGGGCCGTACGAGCAGTACTTC
TRBJ2-3	TRBV7-2	TRBD2	NA	CASSNFPGLAGGRDTQYF	TGTGCCAGCAGCAACTTTCCGGGACTAGCGGGGGGAAGGGATACGCAGTATTTT
TRBJ2-1	TRBV24-1	NA	NA	CATKSGDSFGNEQFF	TGTGCCACTAAATCTGGGGACTCCTTTGGGAATGAGCAGTTCTTC
TRBJ1-3	TRBV5-1	TRBD1	NA	CASSLAPGGIGSGNTIYF	TGCGCCAGCAGCTTGGCCCCAGGGGGAATAGGCTCTGGAAACACCATATATTTT
TRBJ2-2	TRBV5-4	TRBD2	NA	CASSPIPGGSPNTGELFF	TGTGCCAGCAGCCCGATCCCGGGGGGTAGCCCTAACACCGGGGAGCTGTTTTTT
TRBJ1-1	TRBV30	NA	NA	CACLTWALVGNTEAFF	TGTGCCTGTCTAACCTGGGCCTTGGTGGGGAACACTGAAGCTTTCTTT
TRBJ2-2	TRBV7-7	NA	NA	CASSPSDSTGELFF	TGTGCTAGCAGTCCGTCCGATAGCACCGGGGAGCTGTTTTTT
TRBJ2-3	TRBV3-1/TRBV3-2	TRBD2	NA	CASSLSTSGNTDTQYF	TGTGCCAGCAGCCTATCGACTAGCGGAAACACAGATACGCAGTATTTT
TRBJ2-7	TRBV6-5	TRBD1	NA	CASSPSGTGAYEQYF	TGTGCCAGCAGTCCTAGTGGGACAGGGGCCTACGAGCAGTACTTC
TRBJ2-7	TRBV19	TRBD1	NA	CASSTRQGGGDEQYF	TGTGCCAGTAGTACTCGACAGGGGGGAGGCGACGAGCAGTACTTC